This T cell receptor beta chain was identified in a study of blood T cell repertoires in COVID-19. Study-wide context: The United States, Italy and Spain were the sources of the acute and convalescent COVID-19 samples. From T cells, B-cell-depleted T cells, or PBMCs came the material, which was cDNA or gDNA.

As processed by the authors: Counts of nucleated cells, estimated from reference gene primer amplification, were obtained. Repertoires were generated with immunoSEQ multiplex PCR, while TCRdb's copy carries only in-frame clones and drops some. D and trimming were read from the DNA, whereas the V and J calls and clone size are those reported in that table. The profile shows some 270,000 clones, around nine tenths of them singletons. The CDR3 spans 13 residues. V lost 8 bases and J 9 bases, leaving 20 bases between the germline ends. Germline loops: CDR1 LNHNV, CDR2 YYDKDF (reference sequence). The chain links TRBV15 to TRBJ2-7, with a possible D match to TRBD1 (6 bases). The sample taken for sequencing was peripheral blood. The origin of this receptor is a woman in her fifties or sixties who had recovered from COVID-19. CDR3 bases: TGTGCCACCGGACCTAAAGGGGGAAGTGGGCAGTACTTC. It translates to CATGPKGGSGQYF. Drawing the rest from reference TRBV15 and TRBJ2-7, the complete variable domain is DAMVIQNPRYQVTQFGKPVTLSCSQTLNHNVMYWYQQKSSQAPKLLFHYYDKDFNNEADTPDNFQSRRPNTSFCFLDIRSPGLGDTAMYLCATGPKGGSGQYFGPGTRLTVT.